One TCR beta chain is described in this entry. As yet, its antigen is unknown. Germline V gene lookup returns CDR1 SGHRS and CDR2 YFSETQ. This CDR3 is 13 amino acids long. V was cut by 5 bases and J by 1 base, with 9 bases left in between. Generated by immunoSEQ multiplex PCR, the TCRdb table keeps only in-frame clones and is missing some. This sample has 2 million to 2.5 million clones, with roughly 96% found just once. The sample is drawn from a study of shared clonotypes between healthy human individuals. Study-level results: Naive CD4 clonotypes were shared across a few donors at around 5%.

The chain joins TRBV5-1 to TRBJ1-1; no firm D call. Sequencing was performed on naive CD4+ T cells sorted from blood. Described subset: CD45RA+ positively selected. The sequence was collected from a man younger than 35 in good health. Here the CDR3 DNA reads TGCGCCAGCAGACACGGGTGGAACACTGAAGCTTTCTTT. This encodes CASRHGWNTEAFF.